Shown below are 7 T cell receptor beta chains from a single sample sequenced in a study of T cells after yellow fever vaccination. TCRdb used MiXCR to reprocess the 5' RACE reads, holding one entry per CDR3 protein. The repertoire holds hundreds of thousands of distinct CDR3 sequences, with 21% as singletons. Here the sequenced sample was PBMCs, taken around 3 weeks after the first yellow fever vaccination. These receptors originate from a man aged 18 to 29 who received the YFV17D yellow fever vaccine.

This clonotype was seen a handful of times. The rearrangement joins TRBV11-2 to TRBJ1-5; D ambiguous. CDR1 is SGHAT, CDR2 FQNNGV, per germline. CDR3 length: 14 residues. The V end lost 5 bases, the J end lost 6 bases, and 14 bases lay between the germline ends. The CDR3 bases are TGTGCCAGCAGCGGTGAGGCGGCGGGTCAGCCCCAGCATTTT. The encoded protein is CASSGEAAGQPQHF. Variable domain in full (rest from reference TRBV11-2 and TRBJ1-5): EAGVAQSPRYKIIEKRQSVAFWCNPISGHATLYWYQQILGQGPKLLIQFQNNGVVDDSQLPKDRFSAERLKGVDSTLKIQPAKLEDSAVYLCASSGEAAGQPQHFGDGTRLSIL.

V is TRBV28 and J is TRBJ2-1, with D unclear. Trimming took 7 bases from V and 9 from J, leaving 10 bases between them. CDR1 MDHEN and CDR2 SYDVKM come from the germline V gene. There are 11 residues in the CDR3. CDR3 amino acids: CASTISREQFF. CDR3 bases: TGTGCCAGCACAATTAGCCGTGAGCAGTTCTTC.

This clonotype was counted between two and nine times. The gene calls are TRBV14 and TRBJ1-6, with TRBD1 matching 8 bases. Germline V CDR1 and CDR2: SGHDN, FVKESK. The V gene end was trimmed by 7 bases and the J gene end by 7 bases; junction bases not matched to a gene: 6. This CDR3 region has 14 residues. The DNA for the CDR3 is TGTGCCAGCACCTTGACAGGGGTCAATTCACCCCTCCACTTT. Protein product: CASTLTGVNSPLHF.

This chain links TRBV2 with TRBJ2-3, with D perhaps assigned TRBD1 or TRBD2 (6 bases each). The V end was cut by 4 bases, the J end by 0 bases, with 14 bases between. CDR3 length equals 16 residues. CDR1 is SNHLY, CDR2 FYNNEI, per germline. CDR3 nucleotides: TGTGCCAGCAGTGCCGGGGGCTTTGCTAGCACAGATACGCAGTATTTT. Protein sequence: CASSAGGFASTDTQYF.

This clonotype was detected only a few times. The chain carries TRBV4-1 and TRBJ2-3; TRBD2 agrees at 11 bases. V lost 3 bases and J lost 4; bases outside the gene matches: 3. Germline V gene sequence: CDR1 MGHRA, CDR2 YSYEKL. The CDR3 sequence is 15 residues long. CDR3 loop: CASSQRLAGSDTQYF. The CDR3 DNA reads TGCGCCAGCAGCCAGAGACTAGCGGGGTCAGATACGCAGTATTTT.

The chain carries TRBV5-5 and TRBJ2-5; TRBD2 matches at 8 bases. In germline, CDR1 is SGHKS, CDR2 YYEKEE (reference sequence). This CDR3 spans 16 amino acids. Germline trimming cut 6 bases from V and 4 bases from J; bases unmatched to any gene: 14. The CDR3 sequence is CASTLRGTRWGETQYF. The CDR3 region has the DNA TGTGCCAGCACCCTGCGCGGGACTAGGTGGGGAGAGACCCAGTACTTC.

In DNA form, the CDR3 reads TGTGCCAGCGTCGGGTCTGGGGAGCAGTTCTTC. The encoded protein is CASVGSGEQFF. V is TRBV6-2 or TRBV6-3 and J is TRBJ2-1; D call uncertain. CDR3 length equals 11 residues. The germline V and J ends were trimmed by 8 bases and 10 bases, with 12 bases remaining between them. The germline gives CDR1 MNHEY, CDR2 SVGEGT.